This TCR beta chain was identified in a study of blood T cell repertoires in COVID-19. In the study overall: Samples taken during acute and convalescent COVID-19 were collected in the United States, Italy and Spain. PBMCs, B-cell-depleted T cells, or T cells provided the cDNA or gDNA that made up the material.

Methods used by the authors: Amplified reference gene primers provided the basis for estimating nucleated cell counts. The assay was immunoSEQ multiplex PCR, and TCRdb's table has in-frame clones only and misses some. V and J calls and clone size are as listed in that table; D and trimming were resolved from the DNA. The sample has about 30,000 clones, approximately 86% seen once. This clone has only one observation. This CDR3 is built from 16 residues. Germline V lookup: CDR1 SGHTA, CDR2 FQGNSA. The ends were cut back, 4 bases at V and 6 bases at J, with 19 bases in the middle. This clonotype originated in a man between 70 and 80 years old with acute or convalescent COVID-19. The V and J genes are TRBV7-2 and TRBJ1-5; maybe TRBD1 (6 bases). The sequenced material came from peripheral blood. CDR3 residues: CASSWGGRLGSQPQHF. For the CDR3, the DNA is TGTGCCAGCAGCTGGGGGGGCAGGTTGGGGAGTCAGCCCCAGCATTTT.